This is a list of T cell receptor beta chains from one sample in a study of early T cells in non-severe SARS-CoV-2 infection. TCRdb ran MiXCR on the 5' RACE reads and lists one entry per CDR3 protein. The sample carries about 50,000 distinct CDR3 sequences, around 6.4% recorded once. Sequences were derived from whole blood, sampled at baseline. The source of these receptors is an adult who was a healthcare worker with PCR-confirmed SARS-CoV-2 infection or an uninfected control (not recorded which). CDR3s include the opening cysteine and the closing phenylalanine or tryptophan. Fields, in order: J gene, V gene, D gene, clone size, CDR3 protein, CDR3 DNA. The D gene is left open where the match is weak. Rows give clone size only sometimes, using once, few, many, or a class for an expanded clone.

TRBJ2-6 TRBV9 NA many CASSTGGDSGANVLTF TGTGCCAGCAGCACGGGCGGGGATTCTGGGGCCAACGTCCTGACTTTC
TRBJ2-5 TRBV6-5 TRBD2 few CASSYLASGTVGVFHF TGTGCCAGCAGTTACTTAGCTAGCGGGACAGTTGGTGTATTTCACTTC
TRBJ2-2 TRBV4-3 TRBD2 many CASSQSGGNTGELFF TGCGCCAGCAGCCAAAGCGGGGGGAACACCGGGGAGCTGTTTTTT
TRBJ1-2 TRBV28 NA few CASSFARSYGYTF TGTGCCAGCAGTTTCGCCAGGAGCTATGGCTACACCTTC
TRBJ2-7 TRBV27 NA many CARINPDADYEQYF TGTGCCAGAATAAATCCGGACGCTGACTACGAGCAGTACTTC
TRBJ2-7 TRBV20-1 TRBD1 NA CSARGDRRYEQYF TGCAGTGCTAGAGGGGACAGGCGCTACGAGCAGTACTTC
TRBJ1-1 TRBV28 TRBD1 few CASSAPGQGAVTEAFF TGTGCCAGCAGTGCCCCGGGACAGGGGGCGGTTACTGAAGCTTTCTTT
TRBJ1-5 TRBV24-1 NA many CATSVGNQPQHF TGTGCCACCAGTGTGGGCAATCAGCCCCAGCATTTT
TRBJ2-5 TRBV7-3 NA NA CASSLARGETQYF TGTGCCAGCAGCTTAGCGAGAGGGGAGACCCAGTACTTC
TRBJ1-3 TRBV3-1 NA many CASSQDSGSRAGNTIYF TGTGCCAGCAGCCAAGATTCAGGTAGCCGTGCTGGAAACACCATATATTTT
TRBJ1-2 TRBV7-8 NA NA CASSFVVYYGYTF TGTGCCAGCAGCTTTGTGGTCTACTATGGCTACACCTTC
TRBJ2-1 TRBV20-1 NA many CSARVGMHNEQFF TGCAGTGCGCGTGTCGGGATGCACAATGAGCAGTTCTTC
TRBJ2-3 TRBV27 TRBD1 NA CASSIWGQRVTDTQYF TGTGCCAGCAGCATATGGGGACAGAGAGTCACAGATACGCAGTATTTT
TRBJ2-4 TRBV19 NA few CASSIGGAIAKNIQYF TGTGCCAGTAGTATAGGCGGAGCTATAGCCAAAAACATTCAGTACTTC
TRBJ2-7 TRBV6-5 NA few CASSEDRSSYEQYF TGTGCCAGCAGTGAAGACAGAAGCTCCTACGAGCAGTACTTC
TRBJ2-6 TRBV4-3 NA NA CASSQDSSGANVLTF TGCGCCAGCAGCCAAGACAGCTCTGGGGCCAACGTCCTGACTTTC
TRBJ2-2 TRBV5-5 NA few CASSFPASGELFF TGTGCCAGCAGCTTCCCTGCGAGCGGGGAGCTGTTTTTT
TRBJ1-2 TRBV5-1 TRBD1 few CASRSGTEANYGYTF TGCGCCAGCAGGTCCGGGACAGAGGCTAACTATGGCTACACCTTC
TRBJ2-3 TRBV11-2 NA few CASSLGRGHTDTQYF TGTGCCAGCAGCCTTGGGCGGGGCCACACAGATACGCAGTATTTT
TRBJ2-7 TRBV7-3 NA NA CASSLGVAYEQYF TGTGCCAGCAGCTTGGGGGTAGCCTACGAGCAGTACTTC
TRBJ1-1 TRBV11-3 NA many CASSRTGNTEAFF TGTGCCAGCAGCAGGACGGGGAACACTGAAGCTTTCTTT
TRBJ2-1 TRBV27 NA few CASSEGTYNEQFF TGTGCCAGCTCGGAAGGCACCTACAATGAGCAGTTCTTC
TRBJ2-5 TRBV12-3/TRBV12-4 TRBD1 many CASSLRQGQETQYF TGTGCCAGCAGTTTACGACAGGGGCAAGAGACCCAGTACTTC
TRBJ1-1 TRBV7-9 TRBD1 NA CASSDPGQALGTEAFF TGTGCCAGCAGCGACCCGGGACAGGCCCTCGGAACTGAAGCTTTCTTT
TRBJ2-3 TRBV6-5 NA NA CASTRLGADTQYF TGTGCCAGCACCCGACTTGGTGCAGATACGCAGTATTTT
TRBJ1-5 TRBV28 NA few CASCRFKGEPQHF TGTGCCAGCTGTCGGTTTAAAGGGGAGCCCCAGCATTTT
TRBJ2-7 TRBV9 NA NA CASSVGASGSSYEQYF TGTGCCAGCAGCGTAGGGGCGAGCGGTTCCTCCTACGAGCAGTACTTC
TRBJ2-6 TRBV11-2 TRBD1 many CASRLPRDRSPSGANVLTF TGTGCCAGCAGACTTCCCCGGGACAGGTCTCCCTCTGGGGCCAACGTCCTGACTTTC
TRBJ2-4 TRBV5-4 TRBD1 many CASSLRGRTGTIQYF TGTGCCAGCAGCTTGAGGGGGAGGACAGGGACCATTCAGTACTTC
TRBJ1-1 TRBV14 NA many CASSQSGTEAFF TGTGCCAGCAGCCAATCCGGCACTGAAGCTTTCTTT
TRBJ1-1 TRBV3-1 TRBD1 NA CASSHPGQGMFMNTEAFF TGTGCCAGCAGCCACCCTGGACAGGGGATGTTCATGAACACTGAAGCTTTCTTT
TRBJ1-5 TRBV6-6 TRBD1 few CASRTGFSQPQHF TGTGCCAGCCGGACAGGGTTTAGCCAGCCCCAGCATTTT
TRBJ2-7 TRBV6-1 NA few CASSERGYIGEQYF TGTGCCAGCAGTGAACGGGGCTATATAGGAGAGCAGTACTTC
TRBJ1-1 TRBV27 NA many CASSLMRNTEAFF TGTGCCAGCAGTTTGATGAGGAACACTGAAGCTTTCTTT
TRBJ2-7 TRBV10-3 NA few CAISEPGTPSSYEQYF TGTGCCATCAGTGAGCCCGGGACTCCGAGCTCCTACGAGCAGTACTTC
TRBJ2-6 TRBV7-6 TRBD1 NA CASSLRPGTDSGANVLTF TGTGCCAGCAGCTTACGACCTGGGACAGACTCTGGGGCCAACGTCCTGACTTTC
TRBJ2-1 TRBV28 TRBD1 few CASSLDRGQYNEQFF TGTGCCAGCAGCCTCGACAGGGGCCAATACAATGAGCAGTTCTTC
TRBJ2-3 TRBV4-3 NA NA CASSQDFGAGALADTQYF TGCGCCAGCAGCCAAGATTTCGGCGCGGGGGCCCTCGCAGATACGCAGTATTTT
TRBJ1-1 TRBV29-1 NA medium-sized CSVEKNTEAFF TGCAGCGTTGAGAAGAACACTGAAGCTTTCTTT
TRBJ1-5 TRBV19 NA NA CASSISRGSYSNQPQHF TGTGCCAGTAGTATATCCCGGGGGAGTTATAGCAATCAGCCCCAGCATTTT
TRBJ2-7 TRBV9 NA many CASSVGARGAVEQYF TGTGCCAGCAGCGTAGGAGCCAGGGGCGCGGTTGAGCAGTACTTC
TRBJ1-2 TRBV7-8 NA few CASTSFQGINGYTF TGTGCCAGCACCTCATTCCAGGGTATCAATGGCTACACCTTC
TRBJ2-7 TRBV5-1 NA few CASSLAGAGSYEQYF TGCGCCAGCAGCTTGGCCGGGGCGGGATCCTACGAGCAGTACTTC
TRBJ2-7 TRBV10-1 TRBD2 few CASSIIAGGPHEQYF TGCGCCAGCAGTATAATAGCGGGAGGGCCACACGAGCAGTACTTC
TRBJ2-1 TRBV20-1 TRBD1 medium-sized CSARDRQGYNEQFF TGCAGTGCTAGAGATCGACAGGGGTACAATGAGCAGTTCTTC
TRBJ2-1 TRBV20-1 NA medium-sized CSARARRNNEQFF TGCAGTGCTAGAGCCCGGAGGAACAATGAGCAGTTCTTC
TRBJ1-5 TRBV3-1 NA NA CASSPLVSNQPQHF TGTGCCAGCAGCCCCCTAGTTTCGAATCAGCCCCAGCATTTT
TRBJ2-1 TRBV28 TRBD2 NA CASSLDTGTRGYNEQFF TGTGCCAGCAGTCTCGATACCGGGACTAGGGGCTACAATGAGCAGTTCTTC
TRBJ2-7 TRBV7-2 NA few CASSFRGQSYEQYF TGTGCCAGCAGCTTTAGGGGACAATCCTACGAGCAGTACTTC
TRBJ2-1 TRBV2 TRBD1 few CAKNQGAWYNEQFF TGTGCCAAGAATCAGGGGGCTTGGTACAATGAGCAGTTCTTC
TRBJ1-1 TRBV7-9 NA many CASSPQGNTEAFF TGTGCCAGCAGTCCCCAGGGGAACACTGAAGCTTTCTTT
TRBJ1-1 TRBV7-2 TRBD1 many CASSPFGQGSTEAFF TGTGCCAGCAGCCCATTCGGACAGGGGTCCACTGAAGCTTTCTTT
TRBJ2-1 TRBV7-9 NA many CASSYSESSYNEQFF TGTGCCAGCAGCTACAGCGAATCCTCCTACAATGAGCAGTTCTTC
TRBJ2-2 TRBV6-1 NA many CASSGQRRTGELFF TGTGCCAGCTCAGGACAGAGAAGGACCGGGGAGCTGTTTTTT